Shown below are 13 T cell receptor beta chains from a single sample sequenced in a study of T-cell reconstitution after alpha-beta-depleted transplantation in children. Unique molecular identifiers were built into the TCRbeta library. MiXCR, applied by TCRdb to the PCR reads, yields one record per CDR3 protein. Altogether some 340,000 distinct CDR3 sequences are present, 10% being singletons, with the ten largest covering 2% to 2.5%. The source was PBMCs from the stem cell graft donor, collected from the stem cell graft. All receptors derive from a human donor who donated a stem cell graft to a child with acute lymphoblastic leukemia.

This clonotype has ten or more counts. J is TRBJ2-1 and V is TRBV7-3; 8 nucleotides match TRBD1. Germline V gives CDR1 SGHTA, CDR2 FQGTGA. The V and J ends lost 5 bases and 6 bases, in that order; junction bases with no gene match: 3. The CDR3 spans 13 residues. The CDR3 spells CASSLTGVNEQFF. As DNA, the CDR3 is TGTGCCAGCAGCCTGACAGGGGTCAATGAGCAGTTCTTC.

In its sample, this clonotype was seen many times. The rearrangement uses TRBV9 and TRBJ2-6, with D perhaps matching TRBD1 (6 bases). CDR1 and CDR2 (germline): SGDLS, YYNGEE. The V end was cut by 2 bases, the J end by 4 bases, with 10 bases between. This CDR3 contains 15 residues. The CDR3 region has the DNA TGTGCCAGCAGCGTCACAGGGACCGGGGCCAACGTCCTGACTTTC. The encoded protein is CASSVTGTGANVLTF.

This clonotype was recorded a few times. J is TRBJ2-3 and V is TRBV10-3; TRBD2 is a possible D gene (6 bases). This CDR3 region has 14 residues. From germline, CDR1 is ENHRY and CDR2 SYGVKD. The germline V and J ends were trimmed by 10 bases and 0 bases, with 14 bases remaining between them. The chain's CDR3 is CATAGPTSTDTQYF. DNA of the CDR3: TGTGCCACCGCGGGGCCTACTAGCACAGATACGCAGTATTTT.

This clonotype was seen only a few times. The chain combines TRBV6-1 with TRBJ2-7; D ambiguous. CDR1 is MNHNS and CDR2 is SASEGT in the germline V gene. The CDR3 has 13 amino acids. The germline V and J ends were trimmed by 7 bases and 6 bases, with 16 bases remaining between them. CDR3 loop: CASNQNAYSEQYF. The CDR3 DNA reads as TGTGCCAGCAACCAAAACGCCTATTCCGAGCAGTACTTC.

The chain links TRBV7-9 to TRBJ2-7; D possibly corresponds to TRBD1 (6 bases). Between the trimmed V and J ends, which lost 5 bases and 2 bases, there was a span of 16 bases. CDR3 length: 15 residues. Germline V CDR1 and CDR2: SEHNR, FQNEAQ (reference sequence). CDR3 in DNA: TGTGCCAGCAGCCTAGAATGGGGGCCAACCTACGAGCAGTACTTC. Its protein product is CASSLEWGPTYEQYF.

This clonotype appeared a few times. This chain joins TRBV12-3 or TRBV12-4 and TRBJ1-1, with D maybe TRBD1 (6 bases). V was pared by 3 bases and J by 8 bases, with 10 bases between. The CDR3 length is 12 residues. CDR3 DNA: TGTGCCAGCAGTTTTACGGGGGCGGAAGCTTTCTTT. As protein: CASSFTGAEAFF.

The sample holds a few counts of this clonotype. This sequence joins TRBV5-1 and TRBJ2-5, with 9 nucleotides matching TRBD1. V was pared by 7 bases and J by 1 base, with 8 bases of the junction left unmatched. The CDR3 runs to 15 residues. In germline, CDR1 is SGHRS, CDR2 YFSETQ. The CDR3 coding sequence is TGCGCCAGCGGAAGCGGACAGGGGTTCCAAGAGACCCAGTACTTC. Its protein product is CASGSGQGFQETQYF.

The table lists this clonotype with a few counts. The V and J genes are TRBV20-1 and TRBJ2-2; D might be TRBD2 (6 bases). CDR1 and CDR2 from the germline V gene are DFQATT and SNEGSKA (reference sequence). The CDR3 is made up of 13 amino acids. Deletions cut 5 bases from V and 3 bases from J, with 10 bases between. The CDR3 nucleotides read TGCAGTGCTCGGGACTTTTACACCGGGGAGCTGTTTTTT. This encodes CSARDFYTGELFF.

This clonotype was observed a handful of times. The rearrangement links TRBV27 to TRBJ2-5; D is undetermined. The CDR3 is 16 amino acids. The V end lost 3 bases, the J end lost 2 bases, and 16 bases lay between the germline ends. CDR1 is MNHEY, CDR2 SMNVEV, per germline (reference sequence). Here the CDR3 DNA reads TGTGCCAGCAGTTTGCGGCCACGGATGGAACAAGAGACCCAGTACTTC. Its protein product is CASSLRPRMEQETQYF.

This clonotype was seen ten or more times. The chain uses TRBV29-1 and TRBJ2-7; no clear D gene. The V end was cut by 5 bases, the J end by 4 bases, with 6 bases between. The CDR3 totals 10 residues. The V gene's germline CDR1 is SQVTM and CDR2 ANQGSEA. CDR3 sequence: CSVTEYEQYF. In nucleotides, the CDR3 is TGCAGCGTTACAGAATACGAGCAGTACTTC.

As DNA, the CDR3 is TGTGCCAGCAGTTCCCATCCGGATGCCTACGAGCAGTACTTC. Its protein product is CASSSHPDAYEQYF. The V gene is TRBV12-3 or TRBV12-4, the J gene TRBJ2-7; D call uncertain. The ends were cut back, 4 bases at V and 2 bases at J, with 12 bases in the middle. CDR3 length: 14 residues.

This clonotype was detected only a few times. V gene TRBV28 combines with J gene TRBJ2-7; no clear D. This CDR3 region has 12 residues. Germline V gene data show CDR1 as MDHEN and CDR2 as SYDVKM. V was clipped by 5 bases and J by 6 bases, with 11 bases between them. CDR3 DNA: TGTGCCAGCAGTCCCCTCACGGGCGAGCAGTACTTC. Translated: CASSPLTGEQYF.

The CDR3, as DNA: TGTGCCAGCAGCGGGGGTGGCGAGCAGTACTTC. Protein sequence: CASSGGGEQYF. The chain carries TRBV7-3 and TRBJ2-7; D tentatively fits TRBD1 or TRBD2 (5 bases each). The CDR3 contains 11 residues. Germline values: CDR1 SGHTA, CDR2 FQGTGA. The V and J ends lost 5 bases and 6 bases respectively, with 8 bases between them.